Sequencing of this TCR beta chain was carried out in a study of identical twins. The CDR3 sequence is 15 residues long. J gave up 6 bases and V 6 bases, and 8 bases lay outside the gene matches. The germline V gene has CDR1 SGHTA and CDR2 FQGTGA. TCRdb fed the 5' RACE reads into MiXCR, producing one record per CDR3 protein. The sample includes around 500,000 distinct CDR3 sequences, 12% to 15% of them seen just once. The same sample was also used in a study of yellow fever vaccine responses in identical twins.

V usage is TRBV7-3 and J usage is TRBJ2-2; 9 bases agree with TRBD2. The specimen was CD4+ T cells sorted from blood. This clonotype was sampled from a young woman in good health. The CDR3 nucleotides read TGTGCCAGCAGAATAGACGAGCGGGGGGCCGGGGAGCTGTTTTTT. Protein product: CASRIDERGAGELFF. The full variable domain, rest sourced from reference TRBV7-3 and TRBJ2-2, is GAGVSQTPSNKVTEKGKYVELRCDPISGHTALYWYRQSLGQGPEFLIYFQGTGAADDSGLPNDRFFAVRPEGSVSTLKIQRTERGDSAVYLCASRIDERGAGELFFGEGSRLTVL.